What follows is one T cell receptor (beta chain) and its context. Its antigen is not identified. A much larger clonotype is one base distant, so this may be a read error. About 10 milliliters of peripheral blood were drawn from each donor into EDTA-treated tubes. This CDR3 comprises 15 residues. Trimming stripped 3 bases from V and 5 bases from J, with 19 bases between. Germline V gene sequence: CDR1 SQVTM, CDR2 ANQGSEA. The source of the sample is a study of blood T cells in healthy people across ages. Study as a whole: About one barcoded beta molecule per two T cells came from capture by template switching.

Alongside a J-beta primer mix, a sample-barcoded 5' primer served in a second PCR lasting roughly 7 to 11 cycles. Via MiXCR, TCRdb re-called the 5' RACE reads, giving one row per CDR3 protein. Of about 1.1 million distinct CDR3 sequences listed, around two fifths are singletons. Study-wide results and limits: Diversity figures based on one million T cells were deemed too low. There were more naive CD4+ cells and higher diversity in long-lived donors than in aged donors.

The J gene is TRBJ1-2, the V gene TRBV29-1; no clear D gene. This TCR came from a man in his late teens or twenties in good health. The sequencing input was blood. In DNA, the CDR3 is TGCAGCGTTGATTCTCGGCATGATGGATGTTATGGCTACACCTTC. It specifies CSVDSRHDGCYGYTF.